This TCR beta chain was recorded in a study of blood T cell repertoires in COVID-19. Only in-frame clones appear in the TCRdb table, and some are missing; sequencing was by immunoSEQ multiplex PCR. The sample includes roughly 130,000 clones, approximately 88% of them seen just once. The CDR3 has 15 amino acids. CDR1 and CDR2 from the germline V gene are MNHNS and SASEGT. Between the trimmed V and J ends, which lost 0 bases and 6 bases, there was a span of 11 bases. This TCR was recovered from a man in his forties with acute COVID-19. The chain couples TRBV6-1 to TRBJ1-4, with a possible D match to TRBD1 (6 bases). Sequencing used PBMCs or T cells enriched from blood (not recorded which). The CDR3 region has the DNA TGTGCCAGCAGTGAAGCAAGGACAGTGGATGAAAAACTGTTTTTT. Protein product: CASSEARTVDEKLFF.